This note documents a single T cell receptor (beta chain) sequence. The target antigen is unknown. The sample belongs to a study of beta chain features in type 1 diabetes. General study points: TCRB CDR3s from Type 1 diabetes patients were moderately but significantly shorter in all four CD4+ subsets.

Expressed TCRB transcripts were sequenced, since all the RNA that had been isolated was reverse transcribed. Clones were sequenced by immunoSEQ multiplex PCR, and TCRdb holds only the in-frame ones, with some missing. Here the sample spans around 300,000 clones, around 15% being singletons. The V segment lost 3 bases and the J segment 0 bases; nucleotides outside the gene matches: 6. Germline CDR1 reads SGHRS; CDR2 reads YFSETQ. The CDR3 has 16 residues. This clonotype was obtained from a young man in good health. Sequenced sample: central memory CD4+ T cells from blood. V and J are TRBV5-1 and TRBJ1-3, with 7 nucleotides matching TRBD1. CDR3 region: CASSSTTGSSGNTIYF. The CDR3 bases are TGCGCCAGCAGCTCCACGACAGGGAGCTCTGGAAACACCATATATTTT.